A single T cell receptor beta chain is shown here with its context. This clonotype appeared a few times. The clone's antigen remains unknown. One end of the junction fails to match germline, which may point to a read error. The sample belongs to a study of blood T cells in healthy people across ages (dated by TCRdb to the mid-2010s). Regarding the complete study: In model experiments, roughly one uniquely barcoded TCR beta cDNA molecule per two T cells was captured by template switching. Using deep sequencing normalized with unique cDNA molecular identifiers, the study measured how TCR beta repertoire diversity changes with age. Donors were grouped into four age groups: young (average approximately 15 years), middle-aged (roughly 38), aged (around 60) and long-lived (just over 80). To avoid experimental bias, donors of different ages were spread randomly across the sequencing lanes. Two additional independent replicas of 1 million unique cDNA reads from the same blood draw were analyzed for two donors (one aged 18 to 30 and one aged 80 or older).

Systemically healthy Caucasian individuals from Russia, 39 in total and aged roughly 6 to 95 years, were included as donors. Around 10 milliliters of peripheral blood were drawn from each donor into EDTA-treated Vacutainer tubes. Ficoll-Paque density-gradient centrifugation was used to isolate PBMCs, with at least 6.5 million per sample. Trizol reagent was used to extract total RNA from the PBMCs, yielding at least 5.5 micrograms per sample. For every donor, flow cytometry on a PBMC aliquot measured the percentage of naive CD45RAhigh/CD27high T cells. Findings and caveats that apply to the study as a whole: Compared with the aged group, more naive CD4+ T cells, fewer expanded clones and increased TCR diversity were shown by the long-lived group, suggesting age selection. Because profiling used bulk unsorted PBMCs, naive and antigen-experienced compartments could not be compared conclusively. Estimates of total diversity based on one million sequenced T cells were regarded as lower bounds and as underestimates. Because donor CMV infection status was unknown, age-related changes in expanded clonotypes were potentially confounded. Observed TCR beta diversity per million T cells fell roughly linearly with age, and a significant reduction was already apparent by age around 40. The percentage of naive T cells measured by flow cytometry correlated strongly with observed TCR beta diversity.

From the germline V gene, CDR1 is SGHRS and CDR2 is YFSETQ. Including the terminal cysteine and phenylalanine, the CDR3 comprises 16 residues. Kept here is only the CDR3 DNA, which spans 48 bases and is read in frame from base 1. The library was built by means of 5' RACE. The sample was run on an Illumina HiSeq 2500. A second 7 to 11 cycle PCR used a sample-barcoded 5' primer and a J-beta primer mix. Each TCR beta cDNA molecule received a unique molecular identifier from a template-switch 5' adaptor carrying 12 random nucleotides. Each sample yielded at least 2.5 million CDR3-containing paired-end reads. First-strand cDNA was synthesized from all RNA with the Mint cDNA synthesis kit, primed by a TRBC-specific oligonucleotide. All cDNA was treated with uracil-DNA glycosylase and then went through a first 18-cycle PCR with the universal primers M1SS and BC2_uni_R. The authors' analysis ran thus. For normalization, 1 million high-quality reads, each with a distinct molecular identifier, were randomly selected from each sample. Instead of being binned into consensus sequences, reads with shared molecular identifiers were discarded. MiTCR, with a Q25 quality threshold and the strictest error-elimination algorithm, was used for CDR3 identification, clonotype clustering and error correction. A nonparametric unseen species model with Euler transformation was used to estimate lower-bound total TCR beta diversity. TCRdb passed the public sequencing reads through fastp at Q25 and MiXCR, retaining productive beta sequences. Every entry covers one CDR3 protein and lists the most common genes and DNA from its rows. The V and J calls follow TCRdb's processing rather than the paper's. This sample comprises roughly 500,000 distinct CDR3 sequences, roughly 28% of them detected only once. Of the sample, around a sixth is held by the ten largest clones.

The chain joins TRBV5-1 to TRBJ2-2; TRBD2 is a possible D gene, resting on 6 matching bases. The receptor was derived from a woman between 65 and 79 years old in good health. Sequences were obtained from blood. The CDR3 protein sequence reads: CASSPGGLANTGELFF. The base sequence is TGCGCCAGCAGCCCCGGGGGTCTCGCGAACACTGGGGAGCTGTTTTTT.